Presented here are 10 T cell receptor beta chains from one specimen sequenced in a study of blood T cell repertoires in COVID-19 (dated by TCRdb to 2020 to 2022). To prepare the library, the immunoSEQ multiplex PCR assay was applied. TCRdb retrieved this table from immuneACCESS and kept in-frame rearrangements only. Not all clones are present; in checked studies, unresolved V genes account for under half, and no reason is known for the remainder. This sample comprises roughly 160,000 clones, approximately 82% of them detected only once. 18% of the sample belongs to the ten largest clones. Sequenced sample: PBMCs or T cells enriched from blood (not recorded which). All receptors come from a man in his 60s who had recovered from COVID-19.

This clone appeared once. The chain couples TRBV9 to TRBJ2-1; TRBD2 aligns across 10 bases. CDR3 length equals 17 residues. The J segment lost 9 bases and the V segment lost 1 base, leaving 13 bases of the junction unmatched. The V gene's germline CDR1 is SGDLS and CDR2 YYNGEE. Written as DNA, the CDR3 is TGTGCCAGCAGCGTAATCCTAGCGGGAGAAACGGGGGGTGAGCAGTTCTTC. Its protein is CASSVILAGETGGEQFF.

This sequence joins TRBV25-1 and TRBJ2-5; 8 bases agree with TRBD1. Germline lookup yields CDR1 MGHDK and CDR2 SYGVNS. CDR3 length: 13 amino acids. With 0 bases clipped from V and 8 bases from J, the junction kept 2 bases outside the gene matches. CDR3 nucleotides: TGTGCCAGCAGTGAATACCAGGGGGCAACCCAGTACTTC. Translating it yields CASSEYQGATQYF.

This CDR3 is CASSQGLVNEQFF. The CDR3 coding sequence is TGTGCCAGCAGCCAAGGGCTAGTCAATGAGCAGTTCTTC. The V call is TRBV3-1 (or the pseudogene TRBV3-2), the J call TRBJ2-1; D not certain. There are 13 residues in the CDR3. V was cut by 1 base and J by 6 bases, with 7 bases left in between. CDR1 LGHDT and CDR2 YNNKEL come from the germline V gene (reference sequence).

This chain uses TRBV19 with TRBJ1-6; D is undetermined. V was cut by 2 bases and J by 10 bases, with 18 bases left in between. Germline V CDR1 and CDR2: LNHDA, SQIVND (reference sequence). The CDR3 covers 16 residues. This chain's CDR3 is CASSISVESRYSPLHF. The CDR3 region has the DNA TGTGCCAGTAGTATATCTGTCGAATCCAGGTACTCACCCCTCCACTTT.

This chain connects TRBV5-8 to TRBJ1-4, with 11 bases lining up with TRBD1. V trimming: 8 bases; J trimming: 7 bases; junction bases outside the gene matches: 10. The germline V gene has CDR1 SGHTS and CDR2 YDEGEE. This CDR3 comprises 15 residues. This CDR3 is CASTPGQGAGEKLFF. DNA for the CDR3: TGTGCCAGTACCCCTGGACAGGGGGCGGGTGAAAAACTGTTTTTT.

J is TRBJ2-7 and V is TRBV11-1; TRBD2 is a possible D gene (5 bases). This CDR3 has 13 residues. Trimming removed 1 base at V and 6 bases at J, with 10 bases between. Per the germline V gene, CDR1 is SGHAT and CDR2 is FQDESV (reference sequence). The CDR3 sequence is CASSLVRSGEQYF. The CDR3 DNA reads as TGTGCCAGCAGCTTAGTGAGGAGCGGCGAGCAGTACTTC.

The CDR3 here is CASSHPFDRENTEAFF. CDR3 nucleotide sequence: TGTGCCAGCAGCCATCCCTTCGACAGGGAGAACACTGAAGCTTTCTTT. V and J are TRBV3-1 (or the pseudogene TRBV3-2) and TRBJ1-1; 7 nucleotides align to TRBD1. V shed 3 bases and J 1 base; nucleotides not matched to a gene: 8. The CDR3 is made up of 16 amino acids. The V gene's germline CDR1 is LGHDT and CDR2 YNNKEL (reference sequence).

The rearrangement joins TRBV6-5 to TRBJ1-1; 7 positions agree with TRBD1. Germline values: CDR1 MNHEY, CDR2 SVGAGI. J lost 4 bases, V lost 3 bases, and 5 bases had no gene match. The CDR3 covers 14 residues. Here the CDR3 DNA reads TGTGCCAGCAGTTATCGTCGACAGGGCACTGAAGCTTTCTTT. Protein product: CASSYRRQGTEAFF.

Concerning this clone: An end of the junction does not agree with germline; a read error may underlie this. The chain carries TRBV7-9 and TRBJ2-2; D is ambiguous. This CDR3 comprises 16 residues. Germline CDR1 is SEHNR and CDR2 is FQNEAQ (reference sequence). In nucleotides, the CDR3 is TGTGCCAGCAGGTTAGGCGCTAACGAGAACACCGGGGAGCTGTTTTTT. It encodes CASRLGANENTGELFF.

The V call is TRBV29-1, the J call TRBJ2-1, with D perhaps matching TRBD1 (5 bases). The CDR3 sequence is 13 residues long. The V gene's germline CDR1 is SQVTM and CDR2 ANQGSEA. V was pared by 8 bases and J by 1 base, with 12 bases between. As DNA, the CDR3 is TGCAGCACCAGGGTTATGTCCTACAATGAGCAGTTCTTC. It encodes CSTRVMSYNEQFF.